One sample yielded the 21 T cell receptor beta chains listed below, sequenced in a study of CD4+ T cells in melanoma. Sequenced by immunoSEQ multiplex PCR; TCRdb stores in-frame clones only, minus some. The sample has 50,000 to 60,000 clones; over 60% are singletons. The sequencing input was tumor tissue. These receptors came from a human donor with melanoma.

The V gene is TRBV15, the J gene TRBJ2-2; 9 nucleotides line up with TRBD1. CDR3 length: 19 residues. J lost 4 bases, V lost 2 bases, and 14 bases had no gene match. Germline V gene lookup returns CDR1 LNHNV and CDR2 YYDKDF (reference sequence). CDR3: CATSRPPRGTGRFTGELFF. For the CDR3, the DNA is TGTGCCACCAGCAGACCCCCCAGAGGGACAGGGAGATTCACCGGGGAGCTGTTTTTT.

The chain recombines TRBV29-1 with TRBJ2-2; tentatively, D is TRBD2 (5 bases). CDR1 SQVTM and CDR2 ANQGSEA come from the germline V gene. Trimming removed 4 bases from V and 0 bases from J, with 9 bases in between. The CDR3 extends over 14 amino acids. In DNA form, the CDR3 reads TGCAGCGTTGTTAGCGAGTCGAACACCGGGGAGCTGTTTTTT. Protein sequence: CSVVSESNTGELFF.

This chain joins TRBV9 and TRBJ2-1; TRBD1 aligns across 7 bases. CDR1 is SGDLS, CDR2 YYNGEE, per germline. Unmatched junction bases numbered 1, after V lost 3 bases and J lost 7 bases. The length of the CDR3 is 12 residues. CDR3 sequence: CASSDRGNEQFF. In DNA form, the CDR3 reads TGTGCCAGCAGCGACAGGGGTAATGAGCAGTTCTTC.

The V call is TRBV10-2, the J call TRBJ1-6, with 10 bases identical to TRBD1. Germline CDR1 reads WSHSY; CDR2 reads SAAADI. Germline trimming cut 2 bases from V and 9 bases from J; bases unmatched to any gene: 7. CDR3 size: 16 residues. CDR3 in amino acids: CASSEVLRQGASPLHF. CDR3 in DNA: TGCGCCAGCAGTGAGGTCCTCAGACAGGGGGCTTCACCCCTCCACTTT.

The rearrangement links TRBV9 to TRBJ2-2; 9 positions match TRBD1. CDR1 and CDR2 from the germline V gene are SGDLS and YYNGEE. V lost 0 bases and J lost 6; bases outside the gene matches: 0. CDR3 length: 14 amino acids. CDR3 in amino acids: CASSVGQGAGELFF. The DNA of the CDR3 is TGTGCCAGCAGCGTAGGACAGGGGGCCGGGGAGCTGTTTTTT.

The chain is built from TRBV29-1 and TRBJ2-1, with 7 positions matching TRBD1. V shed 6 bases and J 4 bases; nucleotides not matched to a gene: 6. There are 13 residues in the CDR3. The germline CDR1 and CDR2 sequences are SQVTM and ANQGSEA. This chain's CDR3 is CSVTPGQYNEQFF. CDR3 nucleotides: TGCAGCGTGACTCCGGGACAGTACAATGAGCAGTTCTTC.

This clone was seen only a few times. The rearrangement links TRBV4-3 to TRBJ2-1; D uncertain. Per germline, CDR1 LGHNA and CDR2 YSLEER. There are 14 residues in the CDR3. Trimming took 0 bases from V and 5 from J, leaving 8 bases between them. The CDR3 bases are TGCGCCAGCAGCCAAGATCGGGCGGACAATGAGCAGTTCTTC. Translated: CASSQDRADNEQFF.

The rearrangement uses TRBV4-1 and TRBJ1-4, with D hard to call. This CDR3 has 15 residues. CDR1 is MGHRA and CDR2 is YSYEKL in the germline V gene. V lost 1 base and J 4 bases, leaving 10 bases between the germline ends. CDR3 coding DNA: TGCGCCAGCAGCCAAGTCCAGGCTAGTAATGAAAAACTGTTTTTT. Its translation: CASSQVQASNEKLFF.

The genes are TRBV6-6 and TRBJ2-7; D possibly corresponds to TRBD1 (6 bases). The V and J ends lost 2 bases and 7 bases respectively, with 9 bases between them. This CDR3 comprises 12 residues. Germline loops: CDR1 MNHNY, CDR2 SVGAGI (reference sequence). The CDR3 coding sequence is TGTGCCAGCAGTTACCCAAGGGGGGAGCAGTACTTC. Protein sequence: CASSYPRGEQYF.

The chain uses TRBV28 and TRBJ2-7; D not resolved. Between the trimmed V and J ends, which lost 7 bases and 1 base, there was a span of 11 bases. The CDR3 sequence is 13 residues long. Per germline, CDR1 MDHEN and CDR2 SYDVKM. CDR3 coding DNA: TGTGCCAGCAACGCGGACGCGTCCTACGAGCAGTACTTC. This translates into CASNADASYEQYF.

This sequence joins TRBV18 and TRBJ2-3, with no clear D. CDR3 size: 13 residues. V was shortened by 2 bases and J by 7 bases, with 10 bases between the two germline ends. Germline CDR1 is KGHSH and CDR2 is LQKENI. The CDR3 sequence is CASSPASEYTQYF. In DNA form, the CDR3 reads TGTGCCAGCTCACCAGCGAGTGAGTATACGCAGTATTTT.

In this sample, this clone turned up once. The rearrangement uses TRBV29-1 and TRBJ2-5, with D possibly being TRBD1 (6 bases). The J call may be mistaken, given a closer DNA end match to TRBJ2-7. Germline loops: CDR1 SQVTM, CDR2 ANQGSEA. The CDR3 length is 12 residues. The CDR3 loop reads CSVGGPGNEQYF. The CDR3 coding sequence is TGCAGCGTTGGGGGGCCTGGCAACGAGCAGTACTTC.

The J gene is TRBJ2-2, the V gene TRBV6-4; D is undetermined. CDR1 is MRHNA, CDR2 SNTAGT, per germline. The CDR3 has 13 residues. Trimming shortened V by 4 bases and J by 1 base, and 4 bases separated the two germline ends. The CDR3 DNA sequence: TGTGCCAGCAGTGCGGGGAACACCGGGGAGCTGTTTTTT. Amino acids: CASSAGNTGELFF.

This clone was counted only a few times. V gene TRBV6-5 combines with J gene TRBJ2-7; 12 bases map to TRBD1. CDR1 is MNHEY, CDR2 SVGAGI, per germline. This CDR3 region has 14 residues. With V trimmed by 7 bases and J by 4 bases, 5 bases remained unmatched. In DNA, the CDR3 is TGTGCCAGCATGCTGGGACAGGGGGCTTACGAGCAGTACTTC. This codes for CASMLGQGAYEQYF.

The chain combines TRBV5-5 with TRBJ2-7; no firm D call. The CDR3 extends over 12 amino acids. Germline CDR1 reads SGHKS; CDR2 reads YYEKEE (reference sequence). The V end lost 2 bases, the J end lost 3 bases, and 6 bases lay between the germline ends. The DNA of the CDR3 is TGTGCCAGCAGCTTCCCCGGCTACGAGCAGTACTTC. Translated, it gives CASSFPGYEQYF.

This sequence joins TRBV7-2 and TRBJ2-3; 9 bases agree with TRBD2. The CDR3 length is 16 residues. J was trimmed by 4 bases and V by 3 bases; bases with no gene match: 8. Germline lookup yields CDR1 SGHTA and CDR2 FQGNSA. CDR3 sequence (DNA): TGTGCCAGCAGCTTGGGTCAGGGCGGGGGGGCAGATACGCAGTATTTT. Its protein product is CASSLGQGGGADTQYF.

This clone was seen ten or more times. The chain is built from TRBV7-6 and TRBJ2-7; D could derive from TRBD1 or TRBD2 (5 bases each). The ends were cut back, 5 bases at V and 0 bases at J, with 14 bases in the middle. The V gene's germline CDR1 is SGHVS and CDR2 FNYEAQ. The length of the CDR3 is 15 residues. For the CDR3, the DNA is TGTGCCAGCAGCCCTCCCGGGGCGAGCTCCTACGAGCAGTACTTC. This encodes CASSPPGASSYEQYF.

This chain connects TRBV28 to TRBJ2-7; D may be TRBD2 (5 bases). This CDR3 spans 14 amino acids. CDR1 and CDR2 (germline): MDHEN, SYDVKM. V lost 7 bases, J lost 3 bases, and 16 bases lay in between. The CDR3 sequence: CASNSPAERYEQYF. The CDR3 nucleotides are TGTGCCAGCAACTCCCCAGCGGAGCGCTACGAGCAGTACTTC. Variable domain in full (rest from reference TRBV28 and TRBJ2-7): DVKVTQSSRYLVKRTGEKVFLECVQDMDHENMFWYRQDPGLGLRLIYFSYDVKMKEKGDIPEGYSVSREKKERFSLILESASTNQTSMYLCASNSPAERYEQYFGPGTRLTVT.

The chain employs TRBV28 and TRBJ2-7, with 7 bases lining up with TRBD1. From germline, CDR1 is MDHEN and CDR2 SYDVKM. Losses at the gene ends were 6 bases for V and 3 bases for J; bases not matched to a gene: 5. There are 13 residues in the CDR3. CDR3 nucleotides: TGTGCCAGCAGCCCGGGACAGAACTACGAGCAGTACTTC. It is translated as CASSPGQNYEQYF. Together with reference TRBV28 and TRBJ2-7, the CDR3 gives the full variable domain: DVKVTQSSRYLVKRTGEKVFLECVQDMDHENMFWYRQDPGLGLRLIYFSYDVKMKEKGDIPEGYSVSREKKERFSLILESASTNQTSMYLCASSPGQNYEQYFGPGTRLTVT.

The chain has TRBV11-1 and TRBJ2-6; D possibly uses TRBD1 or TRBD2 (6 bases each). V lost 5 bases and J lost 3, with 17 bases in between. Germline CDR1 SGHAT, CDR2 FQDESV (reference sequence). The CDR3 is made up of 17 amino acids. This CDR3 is CASSPPPGADGANVLTF. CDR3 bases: TGTGCCAGCAGCCCCCCTCCGGGGGCGGATGGGGCCAACGTCCTGACTTTC.

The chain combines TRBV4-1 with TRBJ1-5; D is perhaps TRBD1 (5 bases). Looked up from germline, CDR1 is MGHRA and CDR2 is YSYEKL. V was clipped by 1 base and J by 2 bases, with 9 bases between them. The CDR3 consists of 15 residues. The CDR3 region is CASSQGGGGNQPQHF. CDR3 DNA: TGCGCCAGCAGCCAAGGCGGGGGGGGCAATCAGCCCCAGCATTTT.